The sequence of this T cell receptor (beta chain) was determined in a study of CD8+CD57+ T cells in acquired aplastic anemia. This clonotype was seen many times. Researchers used genomic DNA as the template to profile TCR beta VDJ and CDR3. Each CDR3 protein is one row after TCRdb ran MiXCR on the reads. The repertoire consists of approximately 170,000 distinct CDR3 sequences, with around 60% occurring once and the leading ten covering 45% to 55%. This sequence originates from a human donor in good health. Sequencing input: sorted CD4+, CD8+, or CD8+CD57+ T cells (not recorded which) from PBMCs.

Here the CDR3 DNA reads TGTGCCAGCAGTGATCTAGTCAGCTATGGCTACACCTTC. Translating it yields CASSDLVSYGYTF. The V gene is TRBV2, the J gene TRBJ1-2, with D unclear. The germline V and J ends were trimmed by 3 bases and 4 bases, with 9 bases remaining between them. Germline V gene sequence: CDR1 SNHLY, CDR2 FYNNEI. This CDR3 comprises 13 residues. Complete variable domain (other parts from reference TRBV2 and TRBJ1-2): EPEVTQTPSHQVTQMGQEVILRCVPISNHLYFYWYRQILGQKVEFLVSFYNNEISEKSEIFDDQFSVERPDGSNFTLKIRSTKLEDSAMYFCASSDLVSYGYTFGSGTRLTVV.